This TCR beta chain came from a study of immune evolution from preneoplasia to lung adenocarcinoma. Study at large: HLA loss of heterozygosity: roughly 6.6% AIS, about 15% MIA, more than 25% ADC, none AAH. General study findings and limits: T cell clonality was higher in KRAS-mutant than EGFR-mutant or wild-type nodules. Top clone share appeared to fall from AAH through AIS, MIA, adenocarcinoma.

Concerning this clone itself: Antigen specificity is unknown.

Clones were sequenced by immunoSEQ multiplex PCR, and TCRdb holds only the in-frame ones, with some missing. The sample lists roughly 5,400 clones; approximately 86% were seen once. The CDR3 has 14 amino acids. Germline loops: CDR1 LNHDA, CDR2 SQIVND (reference sequence). Trimming shortened V by 3 bases and J by 2 bases, and 10 bases separated the two germline ends. The TCR comes from a person aged 50 or older with lung adenocarcinoma. The sequenced sample was FFPE invasive lung adenocarcinoma tissue. V and J are TRBV19 and TRBJ2-5; possible D gene TRBD2, 5 bases. CDR3 loop: CASSMEDEQETQYF. The CDR3 bases are TGTGCCAGTAGTATGGAGGACGAACAAGAGACCCAGTACTTC.